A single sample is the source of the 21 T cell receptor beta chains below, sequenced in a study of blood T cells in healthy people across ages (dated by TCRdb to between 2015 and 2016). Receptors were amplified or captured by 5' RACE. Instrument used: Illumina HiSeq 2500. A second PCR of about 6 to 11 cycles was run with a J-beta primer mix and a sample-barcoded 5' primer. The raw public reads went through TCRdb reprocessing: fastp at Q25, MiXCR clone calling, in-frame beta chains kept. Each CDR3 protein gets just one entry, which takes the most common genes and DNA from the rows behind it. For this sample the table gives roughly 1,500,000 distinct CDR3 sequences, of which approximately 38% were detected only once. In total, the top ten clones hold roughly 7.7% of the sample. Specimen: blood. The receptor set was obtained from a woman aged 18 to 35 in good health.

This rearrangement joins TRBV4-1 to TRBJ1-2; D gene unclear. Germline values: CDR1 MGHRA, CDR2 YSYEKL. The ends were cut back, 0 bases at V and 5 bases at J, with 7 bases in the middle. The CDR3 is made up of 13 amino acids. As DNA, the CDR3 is TGCGCCAGCAGCCAAGATTATCCGTATGGCTACACCTTC. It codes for CASSQDYPYGYTF.

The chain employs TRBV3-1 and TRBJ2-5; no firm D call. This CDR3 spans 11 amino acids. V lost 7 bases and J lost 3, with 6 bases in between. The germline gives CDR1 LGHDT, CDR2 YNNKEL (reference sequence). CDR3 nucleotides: TGTGCCAGCAAAGCAGAAGAGACCCAGTACTTC. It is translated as CASKAEETQYF.

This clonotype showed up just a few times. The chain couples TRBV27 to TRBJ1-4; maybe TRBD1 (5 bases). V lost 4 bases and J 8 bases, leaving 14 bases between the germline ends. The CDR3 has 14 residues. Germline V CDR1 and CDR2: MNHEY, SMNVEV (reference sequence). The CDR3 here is CASSWDSRAEKLFF. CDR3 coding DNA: TGTGCCAGCAGTTGGGACTCCCGGGCCGAAAAACTGTTTTTT.

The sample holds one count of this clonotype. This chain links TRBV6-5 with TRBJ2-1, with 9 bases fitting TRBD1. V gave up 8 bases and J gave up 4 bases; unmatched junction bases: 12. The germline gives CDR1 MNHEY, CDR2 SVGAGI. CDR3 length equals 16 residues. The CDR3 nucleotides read TGTGCCAGCGGTCACAATAGACAGGGGGTATACAATGAGCAGTTCTTC. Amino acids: CASGHNRQGVYNEQFF.

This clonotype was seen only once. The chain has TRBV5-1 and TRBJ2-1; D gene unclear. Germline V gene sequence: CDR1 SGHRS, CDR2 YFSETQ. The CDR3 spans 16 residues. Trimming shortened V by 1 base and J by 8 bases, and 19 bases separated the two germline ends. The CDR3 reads CASSLWGTIRDDEQFF. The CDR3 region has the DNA TGCGCCAGCAGCTTGTGGGGAACAATCAGAGACGATGAGCAGTTCTTC.

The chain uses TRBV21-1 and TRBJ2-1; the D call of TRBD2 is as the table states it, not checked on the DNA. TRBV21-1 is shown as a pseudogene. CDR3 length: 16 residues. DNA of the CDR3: TGTGCCAGCAGCAAAGCTCCGGGACTAGTTCTCGATGAGCAGTTCTTC. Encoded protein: CASSKAPGLVLDEQFF.

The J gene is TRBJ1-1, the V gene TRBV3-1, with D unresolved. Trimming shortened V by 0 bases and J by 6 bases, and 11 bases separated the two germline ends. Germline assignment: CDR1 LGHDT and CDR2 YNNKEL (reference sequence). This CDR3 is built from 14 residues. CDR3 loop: CASSQDKGQSEAFF. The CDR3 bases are TGTGCCAGCAGCCAAGATAAAGGGCAATCTGAAGCTTTCTTT.

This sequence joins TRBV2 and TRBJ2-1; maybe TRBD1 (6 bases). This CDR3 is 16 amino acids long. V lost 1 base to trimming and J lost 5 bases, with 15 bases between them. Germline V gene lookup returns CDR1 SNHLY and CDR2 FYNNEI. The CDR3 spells CASSEGWQGRDNEQFF. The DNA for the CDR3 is TGTGCCAGCAGTGAAGGCTGGCAGGGGAGAGACAATGAGCAGTTCTTC.

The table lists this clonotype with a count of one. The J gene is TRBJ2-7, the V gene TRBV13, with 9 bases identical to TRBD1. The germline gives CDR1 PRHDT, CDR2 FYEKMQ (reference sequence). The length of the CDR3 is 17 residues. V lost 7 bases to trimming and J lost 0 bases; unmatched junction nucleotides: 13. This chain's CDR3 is CASTRGATGGSSYEQYF. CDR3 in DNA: TGTGCCAGCACCAGGGGGGCGACAGGGGGGAGCTCCTACGAGCAGTACTTC.

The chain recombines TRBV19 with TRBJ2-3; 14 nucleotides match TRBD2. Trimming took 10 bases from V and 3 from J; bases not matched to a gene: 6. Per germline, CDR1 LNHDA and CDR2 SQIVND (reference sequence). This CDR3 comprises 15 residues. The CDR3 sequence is CATGTSGSRTDTQYF. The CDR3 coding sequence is TGTGCCACCGGGACTAGCGGGAGCAGAACAGATACGCAGTATTTT.

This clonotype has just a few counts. Here the CDR3 DNA reads TGTGCCACCAGCAGACCTGGGACAGCCCTCTCCTACGAGCAGTACTTC. Translation: CATSRPGTALSYEQYF. The rearrangement links TRBV15 to TRBJ2-7, with 7 bases fitting TRBD1. With 2 bases clipped from V and 0 bases from J, the junction kept 7 bases outside the gene matches. Germline V CDR1 and CDR2: LNHNV, YYDKDF (reference sequence). The CDR3 has 16 amino acids.

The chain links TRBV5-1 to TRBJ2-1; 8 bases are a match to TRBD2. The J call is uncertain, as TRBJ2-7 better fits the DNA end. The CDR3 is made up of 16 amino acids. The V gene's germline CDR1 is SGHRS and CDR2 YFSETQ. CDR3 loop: CASSLRGGTSYNEQYF. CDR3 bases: TGCGCCAGCAGCTTGCGGGGGGGGACCTCCTACAATGAGCAGTACTTC.

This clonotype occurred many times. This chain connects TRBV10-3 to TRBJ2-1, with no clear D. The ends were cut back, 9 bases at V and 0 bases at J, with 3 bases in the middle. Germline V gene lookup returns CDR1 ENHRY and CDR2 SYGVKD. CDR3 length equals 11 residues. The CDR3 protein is CAIGSYNEQFF. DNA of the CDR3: TGTGCCATAGGCTCCTACAATGAGCAGTTCTTC.

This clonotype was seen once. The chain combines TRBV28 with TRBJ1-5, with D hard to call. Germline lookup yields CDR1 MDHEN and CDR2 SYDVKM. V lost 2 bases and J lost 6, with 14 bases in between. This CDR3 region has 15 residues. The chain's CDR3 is CASSLTPREGQPQHF. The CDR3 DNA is TGTGCCAGCAGTTTAACCCCCCGGGAAGGTCAGCCCCAGCATTTT.

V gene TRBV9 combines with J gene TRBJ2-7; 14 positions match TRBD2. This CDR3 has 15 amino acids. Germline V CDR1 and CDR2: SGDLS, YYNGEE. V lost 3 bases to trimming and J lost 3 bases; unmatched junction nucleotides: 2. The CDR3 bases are TGTGCCAGCAGCGCGGGACTAGCGGGAGACTACGAGCAGTACTTC. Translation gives CASSAGLAGDYEQYF.

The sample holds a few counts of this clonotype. The CDR3 sequence is CASSLEGLAPSEQYF. CDR3 nucleotide sequence: TGTGCCAGCAGCCTTGAGGGACTAGCGCCCTCCGAGCAGTACTTC. The chain uses TRBV6-6 and TRBJ2-7; 10 bases map to TRBD2. The junction had 11 bases not matched to a gene; V was cut back by 6 bases and J by 6 bases. Germline lookup yields CDR1 MNHNY and CDR2 SVGAGI (reference sequence). The CDR3 covers 15 residues.

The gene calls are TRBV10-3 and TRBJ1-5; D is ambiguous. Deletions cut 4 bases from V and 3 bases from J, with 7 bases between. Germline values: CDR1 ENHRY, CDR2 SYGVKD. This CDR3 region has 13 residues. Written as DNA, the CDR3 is TGTGCCATCAGTGGCTCGGACAATCAGCCCCAGCATTTT. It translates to CAISGSDNQPQHF.

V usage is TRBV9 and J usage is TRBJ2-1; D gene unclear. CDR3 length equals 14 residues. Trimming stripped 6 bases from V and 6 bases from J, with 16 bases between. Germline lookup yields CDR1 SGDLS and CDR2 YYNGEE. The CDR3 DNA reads TGTGCCAGCAACCCCGCGAGCGACCCCAATGAGCAGTTCTTC. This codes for CASNPASDPNEQFF.

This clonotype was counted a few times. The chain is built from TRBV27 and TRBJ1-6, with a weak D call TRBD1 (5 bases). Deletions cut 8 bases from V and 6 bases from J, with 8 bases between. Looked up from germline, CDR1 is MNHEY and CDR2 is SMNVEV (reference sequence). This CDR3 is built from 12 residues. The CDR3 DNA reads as TGTGCCAGCGGACAACCTAATTCACCCCTCCACTTT. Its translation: CASGQPNSPLHF.

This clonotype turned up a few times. DNA of the CDR3: TGTGCCAGCACCCTACAGGAAGGGGGTCAGCCCCAGCATTTT. Amino acids: CASTLQEGGQPQHF. The gene calls are TRBV12-3 or TRBV12-4 and TRBJ1-5, with D possibly being TRBD1 (6 bases). The CDR3 totals 14 residues. V shed 7 bases and J shed 6 bases, with 16 bases lying between them.

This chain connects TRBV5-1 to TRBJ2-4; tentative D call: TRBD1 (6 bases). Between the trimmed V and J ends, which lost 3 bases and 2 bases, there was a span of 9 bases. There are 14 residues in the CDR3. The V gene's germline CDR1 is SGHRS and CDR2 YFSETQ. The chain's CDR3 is CASSSDSPKNIQYF. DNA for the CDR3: TGCGCCAGCAGCTCGGACAGCCCCAAAAACATTCAGTACTTC.